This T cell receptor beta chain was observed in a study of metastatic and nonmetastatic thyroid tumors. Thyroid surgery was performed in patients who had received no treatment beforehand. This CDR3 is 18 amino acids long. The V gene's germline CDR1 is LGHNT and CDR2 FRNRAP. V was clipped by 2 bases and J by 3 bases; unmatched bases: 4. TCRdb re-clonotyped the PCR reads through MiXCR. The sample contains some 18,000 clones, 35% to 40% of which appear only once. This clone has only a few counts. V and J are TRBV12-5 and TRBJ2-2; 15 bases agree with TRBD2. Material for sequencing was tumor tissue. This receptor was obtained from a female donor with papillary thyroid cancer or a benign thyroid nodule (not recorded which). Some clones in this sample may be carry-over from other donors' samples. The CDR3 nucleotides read TGTGCTAGTGGTTTGTCGCGGACTAGCGGGAGGGACACCGGGGAGCTGTTTTTT. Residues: CASGLSRTSGRDTGELFF.